This T cell receptor (beta chain) was obtained from a study of Graves' ophthalmopathy and Graves' hyperthyroidism. CDR1 and CDR2 from the germline V gene are SGHAT and FQNNGV. This CDR3 comprises 14 residues. TCR beta CDR3 regions were amplified from RNA transcripts. First-round RT-PCR with HTBI primers preceded a second-round multiplex PCR. MiXCR, run by TCRdb on the multiplex PCR reads, gives a single entry per CDR3 protein. The sample has 1 million to 1.3 million distinct CDR3 sequences, about two fifths seen once. Worth noting for this clonotype: The junction does not match germline at one end; this may be a read error.

The V call is TRBV11-2, the J call TRBJ2-2, with D unclear. The sequenced sample consisted of peripheral blood or thyroid tissue (not recorded which). The sequence was collected from an adult man with Graves' hyperthyroidism. For the CDR3, the DNA is TGTGCCAGCAGTTTCGGGTGGAACGCCGGGGAGCTGTTTTTT. Translating it yields CASSFGWNAGELFF. The full variable domain, in which reference TRBV11-2 and TRBJ2-2 provide the parts outside the CDR3, is EAGVAQSPRYKIIEKRQSVAFWCNPISGHATLYWYQQILGQGPKLLIQFQNNGVVDDSQLPKDRFSAERLKGVDSTLKIQPAKLEDSAVYLCASSFGWNAGELFFGEGSRLTVL.